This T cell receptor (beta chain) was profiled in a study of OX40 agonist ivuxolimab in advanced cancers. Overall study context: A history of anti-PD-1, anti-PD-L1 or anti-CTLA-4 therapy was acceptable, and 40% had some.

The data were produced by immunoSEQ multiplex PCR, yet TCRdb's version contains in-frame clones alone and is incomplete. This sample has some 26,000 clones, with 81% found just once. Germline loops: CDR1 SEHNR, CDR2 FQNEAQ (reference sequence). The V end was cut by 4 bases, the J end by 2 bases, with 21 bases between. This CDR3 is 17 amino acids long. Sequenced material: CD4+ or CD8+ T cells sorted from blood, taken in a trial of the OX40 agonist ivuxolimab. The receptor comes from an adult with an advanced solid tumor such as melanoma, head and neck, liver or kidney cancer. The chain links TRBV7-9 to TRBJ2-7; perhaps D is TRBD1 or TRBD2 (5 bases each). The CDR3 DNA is TGTGCCAGCAGCTCCCCCCGAGGAGGCCTAGGGGCCTACGAGCAGTACTTC. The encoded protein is CASSSPRGGLGAYEQYF.